One sample yielded the 5 T cell receptor beta chains listed below, sequenced in a study of identical twins. TCRdb re-called the 5' RACE reads with MiXCR, one entry per CDR3 protein. The sample has about 1.7 million distinct CDR3 sequences; less than 35% are singletons. The sequenced sample was cord blood. The receptors come from a newborn girl in good health.

This clonotype was seen many times. J is TRBJ2-3 and V is TRBV28; D gene ambiguous. There are 15 residues in the CDR3. The germline CDR1 and CDR2 sequences are MDHEN and SYDVKM. The V end was cut by 3 bases, the J end by 6 bases, with 16 bases between. The CDR3 protein is CASSLLWGLTDTQYF. As DNA, the CDR3 is TGTGCCAGCAGTTTGCTCTGGGGTTTGACTGATACGCAGTATTTT.

This clonotype was counted between two and nine times. The V gene is TRBV6-2 or TRBV6-3, the J gene TRBJ1-1; the match to TRBD1 covers 7 bases. The V gene's germline CDR1 is MNHEY and CDR2 SVGEGT. The CDR3 is 15 residues long. The V segment lost 6 bases and the J segment 3 bases; nucleotides outside the gene matches: 10. As DNA, the CDR3 is TGTGCCAGCAGCGTTAACAGGGGCCTCGACACTGAAGCTTTCTTT. The encoded protein is CASSVNRGLDTEAFF.

The V and J genes are TRBV6-6 and TRBJ2-1; tentatively, D is TRBD1 or TRBD2 (5 bases each). V lost 8 bases to trimming and J lost 3 bases, with 11 bases between them. The CDR3 runs to 13 residues. Germline values: CDR1 MNHNY, CDR2 SVGAGI (reference sequence). The CDR3 DNA is TGTGCCAGCGCCGGGACGGGCTACAATGAGCAGTTCTTC. Its translation: CASAGTGYNEQFF.

This clonotype was detected a few times. The chain joins TRBV20-1 to TRBJ2-3; 9 bases map to TRBD2. V dropped 1 base and J dropped 11; count of bases not matched to a gene: 4. The CDR3 sequence is 12 residues long. Looked up from germline, CDR1 is DFQATT and CDR2 is SNEGSKA (reference sequence). The CDR3 coding sequence is TGCAGTGCTAGAGTAGTTAGCGGGGGGCAGTATTTT. This translates into CSARVVSGGQYF.

This chain links TRBV27 with TRBJ2-1; 12 nucleotides line up with TRBD2. The CDR3 extends over 16 amino acids. From germline, CDR1 is MNHEY and CDR2 SMNVEV (reference sequence). V lost 6 bases and J lost 8; bases outside the gene matches: 11. CDR3 DNA: TGTGCCAGCAGATCCGGACTAGCGGGAAGATACGATGAGCAGTTCTTC. Translating it yields CASRSGLAGRYDEQFF.